This entry features one T cell receptor beta chain sequence. These data are taken from a study of early T cells in non-severe SARS-CoV-2 infection. Germline CDR1 reads GTSNPN; CDR2 reads SVGIG (reference sequence). V lost 1 base and J 4 bases, leaving 5 bases between the germline ends. The CDR3 is 11 amino acids. The protocol attached unique molecular identifiers to individual cDNA molecules. TCRdb processed the 5' RACE reads anew with MiXCR; each CDR3 protein has one entry. The profile covers some 81,000 distinct CDR3 sequences, with approximately 15% appearing a single time and roughly 2.7% taken by the ten largest.

Material for sequencing was whole blood. The chain employs TRBV30 and TRBJ2-7; D ambiguous. This receptor was taken from an adult who was a healthcare worker with PCR-confirmed SARS-CoV-2 infection or an uninfected control (not recorded which). The CDR3 coding sequence is TGTGCCTGGAGTGAGGGTTACGAGCAGTACTTC. This sequence encodes CAWSEGYEQYF.